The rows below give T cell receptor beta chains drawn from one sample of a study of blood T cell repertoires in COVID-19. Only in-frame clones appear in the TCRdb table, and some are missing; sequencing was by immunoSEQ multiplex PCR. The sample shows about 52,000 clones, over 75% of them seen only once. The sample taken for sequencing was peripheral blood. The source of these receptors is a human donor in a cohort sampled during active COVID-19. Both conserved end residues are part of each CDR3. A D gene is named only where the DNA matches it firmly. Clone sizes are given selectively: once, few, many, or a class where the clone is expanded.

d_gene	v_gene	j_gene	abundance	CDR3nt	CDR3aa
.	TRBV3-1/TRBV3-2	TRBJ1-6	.	TGTGCCAGCAGCCAAGGGACAGAAAATTCACCCCTCCACTTT	CASSQGTENSPLHF
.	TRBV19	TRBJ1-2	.	TGTGCCAGTAGTATACTACCCAACTATGGCTACACCTTC	CASSILPNYGYTF
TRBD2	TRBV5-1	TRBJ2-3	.	TGCGCCAGCAGCTTGGGGCTAGCGGGGAGCACAGATACGCAGTATTTT	CASSLGLAGSTDTQYF
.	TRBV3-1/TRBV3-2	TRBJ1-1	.	TGTGCCAGCAGCCAGGGGGGTTCGGGGACTGAAGCTTTCTTT	CASSQGGSGTEAFF
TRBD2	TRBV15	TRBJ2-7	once	TGTGCCACCAGCAGAGTTGCTAGCGGGAGCAATGAGCAGTACTTC	CATSRVASGSNEQYF
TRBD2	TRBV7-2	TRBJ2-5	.	TGTGCCAGCAGCTTAGGGGGAGGGTGGGCGACTGGAGAGACCCAGTACTTC	CASSLGGGWATGETQYF
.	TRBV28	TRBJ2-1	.	TGTGCCAGCAGTTCGGGGATTGTGAATGAGCAGTTCTTC	CASSSGIVNEQFF
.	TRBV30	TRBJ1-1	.	TGTGCCTGGAGTGTATGGCCAAACACTGAAGCTTTCTTT	CAWSVWPNTEAFF
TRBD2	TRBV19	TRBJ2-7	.	TGTGCCAGTAGTGTGACTAGCGGGGACTCCTACGAGCAGTACTTC	CASSVTSGDSYEQYF
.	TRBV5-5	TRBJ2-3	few	TGTGCCAGCAGCTTGGGGGCGGGGGATACGCAGTATTTT	CASSLGAGDTQYF
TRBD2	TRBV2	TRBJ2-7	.	TGTGCCAGCAGCTTCGGGCGGGAGGCCTTCAAAGGGCAGTACTTC	CASSFGREAFKGQYF
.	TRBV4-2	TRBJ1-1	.	TGTGCCAGCAGCCAGCACTTGCGGGGGGCGCCGAACACTGAAGCTTTCTTT	CASSQHLRGAPNTEAFF
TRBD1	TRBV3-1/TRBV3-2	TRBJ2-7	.	TGTGCCAGCAGCCATAATCCCTTCGGGACAGCTGCCTACGAGCAGTACTTC	CASSHNPFGTAAYEQYF
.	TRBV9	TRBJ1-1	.	TGTGCCAGCAGCGTAGTTACAGGGAGCACTGAAGCTTTCTTT	CASSVVTGSTEAFF
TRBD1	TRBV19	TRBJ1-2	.	TGTGCCAGTAGGGGACAGGGGATCTATGCGGGTGGCTACACCTTC	CASRGQGIYAGGYTF
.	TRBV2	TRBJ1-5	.	TGTGCCAGCAGTGAGGGGGGACTTAGCAATCAGCCCCAGCATTTT	CASSEGGLSNQPQHF
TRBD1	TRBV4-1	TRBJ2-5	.	TGCGCCAGCAGCGACAGGGGAAGGGAGACCCAGTACTTC	CASSDRGRETQYF
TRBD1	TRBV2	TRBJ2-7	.	TGTGCCAGCAGTGAATACGGGACAGGGGTCGAGCAGTACTTC	CASSEYGTGVEQYF
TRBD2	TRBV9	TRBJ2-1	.	TGTGCCAGCAGCGTCCAAGCGGGAGGGAGGGGTGAGCAGTTCTTC	CASSVQAGGRGEQFF
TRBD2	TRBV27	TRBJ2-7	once	TGTGCCAGCAGCCAAGCGGGACTCTCCTACGAGCAGTACTTC	CASSQAGLSYEQYF
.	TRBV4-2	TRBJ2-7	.	TGTGCCAGCGGCCCAGGGTTTTACGAGCAGTACTTC	CASGPGFYEQYF
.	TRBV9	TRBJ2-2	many	TGTGCCAGCAGCGTCGGGGGAACGAACACCGGGGAGCTGTTTTTT	CASSVGGTNTGELFF
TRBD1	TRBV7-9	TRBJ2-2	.	TGTGCCAGCAGCCCACGGACAGGGGAGGACACCGGGGAGCTGTTTTTT	CASSPRTGEDTGELFF
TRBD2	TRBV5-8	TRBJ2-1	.	TGTGCCAGCAGCTTGAGTCCTAGCGGGAGTTACGAGCAGTTCTTC	CASSLSPSGSYEQFF
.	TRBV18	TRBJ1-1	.	TGTGCCAGCTCACCTTCCCAGGAATCGACCACTGAAGCTTTCTTT	CASSPSQESTTEAFF
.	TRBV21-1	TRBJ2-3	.	TGTGCCAGCAGCAAACAAGCGGGAGGGCCCGCAGATACGCAGTATTTT	CASSKQAGGPADTQYF
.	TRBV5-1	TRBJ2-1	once	TGCGCCAGCAGCCCTCCAGGCAGGTACAATGAGCAGTTCTTC	CASSPPGRYNEQFF
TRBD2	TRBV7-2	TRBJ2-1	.	TGTGCCAGCAGTCATATTAGCGGGAGAGGCTCCTACAATGAGCAGTTCTTC	CASSHISGRGSYNEQFF